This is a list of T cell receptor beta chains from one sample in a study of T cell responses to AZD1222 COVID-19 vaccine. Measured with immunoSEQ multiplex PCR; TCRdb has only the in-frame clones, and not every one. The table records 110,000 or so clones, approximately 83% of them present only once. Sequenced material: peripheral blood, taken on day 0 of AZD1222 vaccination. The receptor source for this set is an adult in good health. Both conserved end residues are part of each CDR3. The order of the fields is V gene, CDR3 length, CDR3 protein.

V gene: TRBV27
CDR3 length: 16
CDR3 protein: CASSLYGVRLYNEQFF

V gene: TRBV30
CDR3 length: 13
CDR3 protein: CAWIGGVGNTIYF

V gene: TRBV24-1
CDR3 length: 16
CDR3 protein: CATSDFLKVFGNTIYF

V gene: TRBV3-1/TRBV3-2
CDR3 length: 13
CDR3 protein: CASSQVVRTPLHF

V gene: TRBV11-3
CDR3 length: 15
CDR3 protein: CASSLAPDRRYGYTF

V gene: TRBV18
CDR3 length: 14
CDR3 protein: CASSPRLVQETQYF

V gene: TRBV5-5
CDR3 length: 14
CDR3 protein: CASSFTGAGNTIYF

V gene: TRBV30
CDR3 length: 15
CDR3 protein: CACQTGTSGNQPQHF

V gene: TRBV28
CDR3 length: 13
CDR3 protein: CASRGLINTEAFF

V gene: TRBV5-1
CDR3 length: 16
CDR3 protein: CASRLVASGGVDTQYF

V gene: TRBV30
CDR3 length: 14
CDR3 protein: CAWRGQGGSEKLFF

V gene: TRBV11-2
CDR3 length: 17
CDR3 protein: CASSLTIGTSGVYEQYF

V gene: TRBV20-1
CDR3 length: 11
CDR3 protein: CSAPGGNTIYF

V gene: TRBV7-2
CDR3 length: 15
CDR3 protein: CASSFWTGAGNTIYF

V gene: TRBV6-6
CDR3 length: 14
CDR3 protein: CASGSGGSQETQYF

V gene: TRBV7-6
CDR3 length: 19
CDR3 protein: CASSPLPPTGTTPYNEQFF

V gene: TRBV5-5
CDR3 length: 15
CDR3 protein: CASSANRAQGGTQYF

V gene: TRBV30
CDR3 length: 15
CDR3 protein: CAWGQRGDYNEKLFF

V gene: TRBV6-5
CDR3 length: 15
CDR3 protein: CASNLGKAGNEKLFF

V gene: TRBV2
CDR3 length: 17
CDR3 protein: CASSETMTGVSTGELFF

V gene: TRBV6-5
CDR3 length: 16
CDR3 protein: CASSYGGDATNEKLFF

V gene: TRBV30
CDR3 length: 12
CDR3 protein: CAWSDRPGELFF

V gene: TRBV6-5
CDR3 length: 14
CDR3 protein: CASSPGHYTDTQYF

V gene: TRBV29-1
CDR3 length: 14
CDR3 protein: CSVAQSNDNQPQHF

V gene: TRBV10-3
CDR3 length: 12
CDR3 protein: CAISEAGDRGRF

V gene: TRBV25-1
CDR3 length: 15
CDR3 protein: CASSPRTDRGETQYF

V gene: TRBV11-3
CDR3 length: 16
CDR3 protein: CASSFSSAGGLNEQFF

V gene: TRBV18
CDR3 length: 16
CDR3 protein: CASSPPGGGSYNEQFF

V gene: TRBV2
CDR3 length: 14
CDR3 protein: CASLSESRGQPQHF

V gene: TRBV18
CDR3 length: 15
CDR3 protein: CASSPPGGPTGELFF

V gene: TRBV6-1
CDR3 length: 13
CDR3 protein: CASSEGEVNEQFF

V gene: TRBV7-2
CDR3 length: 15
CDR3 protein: CASRYYSGDSYEQYF

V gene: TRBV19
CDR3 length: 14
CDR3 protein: CASSSGTGANEQYF